What follows are 25 T cell receptor beta chains derived from one specimen sequenced in a study of T cell clones after liver transplantation. TCRdb's copy holds only in-frame clones and misses some; the assay was immunoSEQ multiplex PCR. In the table there are 15,000 to 20,000 clones, 80% of which are singletons. Sequenced material: CD8+ T cells from blood, taken around 50 months after liver transplant. All receptors derive from a human patient who received a liver transplant. The graft donor may be the source of some T cells.

This chain connects TRBV7-9 to TRBJ1-2; 9 nucleotides agree with TRBD1. The CDR3 consists of 17 residues. CDR1 is SEHNR, CDR2 FQNEAQ, per germline (reference sequence). V lost 1 base and J lost 2; bases outside the gene matches: 8. CDR3 in DNA: TGTGCCAGCAGCTTAGTCCGAACAGGGGGCTGGAACTATGGCTACACCTTC. This translates into CASSLVRTGGWNYGYTF.

The rearrangement uses TRBV7-3 and TRBJ2-3; tentatively, D is TRBD1 (5 bases). The germline V gene encodes CDR1 SGHTA and CDR2 FQGTGA. This CDR3 is built from 15 residues. Trimming cost V 5 bases and J 0 bases, with 12 bases left between them. The DNA of the CDR3 is TGTGCCAGCAGCCTAAGACAGTTTAGCACAGATACGCAGTATTTT. It yields the protein CASSLRQFSTDTQYF.

V is TRBV15 and J is TRBJ1-1; D may be TRBD1 (5 bases). V dropped 3 bases and J dropped 1 base, with 15 bases sitting between them. Germline V gene data show CDR1 as LNHNV and CDR2 as YYDKDF (reference sequence). This CDR3 has 16 amino acids. The CDR3 sequence: CATSSEGSWENTEAFF. The CDR3 coding sequence is TGTGCCACCAGCAGCGAGGGGTCTTGGGAGAACACTGAAGCTTTCTTT. The full variable domain, its missing parts supplied by reference TRBV15 and TRBJ1-1, is DAMVIQNPRYQVTQFGKPVTLSCSQTLNHNVMYWYQQKSSQAPKLLFHYYDKDFNNEADTPDNFQSRRPNTSFCFLDIRSPGLGDTAMYLCATSSEGSWENTEAFFGQGTRLTVV.

CDR3 sequence (DNA): TGCGCCAGCAGCTTACCGGGACTAGTCAGCCGGCAGTACTTC. Amino acids: CASSLPGLVSRQYF. This sequence joins TRBV5-1 and TRBJ2-7, with 8 bases fitting TRBD2. V dropped 2 bases and J dropped 9; count of bases not matched to a gene: 10. Germline V gives CDR1 SGHRS, CDR2 YFSETQ. This CDR3 has 14 amino acids. Full variable domain (rest looked up from reference TRBV5-1 and TRBJ2-7): KAGVTQTPRYLIKTRGQQVTLSCSPISGHRSVSWYQQTPGQGLQFLFEYFSETQRNKGNFPGRFSGRQFSNSRSEMNVSTLELGDSALYLCASSLPGLVSRQYFGPGTRLTVT.

This clone was detected once. This chain uses TRBV5-4 with TRBJ2-7; 12 positions agree with TRBD1. CDR3 length: 16 residues. Germline V gives CDR1 SGHNT, CDR2 YYREEE (reference sequence). V shed 1 base, J shed 4 bases, and the junction held 6 bases outside the gene matches. The CDR3 reads CASSLWGQGAEYEQYF. CDR3 coding DNA: TGTGCCAGCAGCTTGTGGGGACAGGGGGCGGAGTACGAGCAGTACTTC.

CDR3 region: CASSFPPSGTSGGAQYF. For the CDR3, the DNA is TGTGCCAGCAGCTTTCCCCCTTCCGGGACTAGCGGGGGGGCCCAGTACTTC. The J gene is TRBJ2-5, the V gene TRBV7-2, with 16 bases aligning to TRBD2. This CDR3 spans 17 amino acids. With V trimmed by 3 bases and J by 9 bases, 10 bases remained unmatched. Per germline, CDR1 SGHTA and CDR2 FQGNSA. Drawing the rest from reference TRBV7-2 and TRBJ2-5, the complete variable domain is GAGVSQSPSNKVTEKGKDVELRCDPISGHTALYWYRQSLGQGLEFLIYFQGNSAPDKSGLPSDRFSAERTGGSVSTLTIQRTQQEDSAVYLCASSFPPSGTSGGAQYFGPGTRLLVL.

The V and J genes are TRBV6-6 and TRBJ2-3; 7 bases agree with TRBD2. Germline-derived CDR1 and CDR2 are MNHNY and SVGAGI (reference sequence). The CDR3 covers 14 residues. With 0 bases clipped from V and 4 bases from J, the junction kept 1 base outside the gene matches. As DNA, the CDR3 is TGTGCCAGCAGTTACTCGGGGAGGGCAGATACGCAGTATTTT. Translated: CASSYSGRADTQYF.

In DNA form, the CDR3 reads TGTGCCACCAGCAGGGGCCGCAGGGGAATCTCCTACAATGAGCAGTTCTTC. Translating gives CATSRGRRGISYNEQFF. The chain carries TRBV15 and TRBJ2-1; a possible D gene is TRBD1 (6 bases). The germline V gene has CDR1 LNHNV and CDR2 YYDKDF (reference sequence). The CDR3 contains 17 residues. Trimming took off 3 bases at V and 0 bases at J, with 15 bases between the two ends.

This clone has at least ten counts. The chain carries TRBV6-6 and TRBJ2-3; D is ambiguous. Trimming took 2 bases from V and 1 from J, leaving 4 bases between them. The CDR3 totals 13 residues. Germline V gene lookup returns CDR1 MNHNY and CDR2 SVGAGI (reference sequence). CDR3 bases: TGTGCCAGCAGTTACGCAGGCACAGATACGCAGTATTTT. Protein sequence: CASSYAGTDTQYF.

V is TRBV19 and J is TRBJ2-5; D is uncertain. Trimming pared 5 bases from V and 4 bases from J, leaving 5 bases between. This CDR3 region has 11 residues. Looked up from germline, CDR1 is LNHDA and CDR2 is SQIVND (reference sequence). CDR3 sequence: CASSPGETQYF. DNA for the CDR3: TGTGCCAGTAGTCCTGGAGAGACCCAGTACTTC.

The chain links TRBV23-1 to TRBJ2-7; a possible D gene is TRBD1 (6 bases). TRBV23-1 is an open reading frame, and its role is uncertain. V was shortened by 0 bases and J by 5 bases, with 14 bases between the two germline ends. This CDR3 has 15 amino acids. The CDR3: CASSQSGQYRHEQYF. CDR3 nucleotides: TGCGCCAGCAGTCAATCCGGACAGTATAGACACGAGCAGTACTTC.

The chain recombines TRBV5-4 with TRBJ2-7; TRBD1 aligns across 7 bases. This CDR3 comprises 13 residues. The germline gives CDR1 SGHNT, CDR2 YYREEE (reference sequence). The V segment lost 3 bases and the J segment 6 bases; nucleotides outside the gene matches: 6. The CDR3, as DNA: TGTGCCAGCAGCTCCGGGACAGAGCGCGAGCAGTACTTC. This codes for CASSSGTEREQYF.

This chain joins TRBV2 and TRBJ2-6; no definite D call. Trimming took off 0 bases at V and 1 base at J, with 4 bases between the two ends. This CDR3 has 15 residues. Germline V gene lookup returns CDR1 SNHLY and CDR2 FYNNEI. The CDR3 DNA sequence: TGTGCCAGCAGTGAAGCGTGGTCTGGGGCCAACGTCCTGACTTTC. This gives the protein CASSEAWSGANVLTF.

The chain carries TRBV7-6 and TRBJ2-2; D is possibly TRBD1 (6 bases). V was clipped by 0 bases and J by 7 bases, with 15 bases between them. This CDR3 contains 16 residues. Germline loops: CDR1 SGHVS, CDR2 FNYEAQ. The DNA for the CDR3 is TGTGCCAGCAGCTTAGCGTTGGGGGCGCCGAACGGGGAGCTGTTTTTT. It encodes CASSLALGAPNGELFF.

This clone was recorded once. The chain carries TRBV9 and TRBJ1-1; 12 bases map to TRBD1. The ends lost 3 bases at V and 5 bases at J; junction bases unmatched: 17. The germline CDR1 and CDR2 sequences are SGDLS and YYNGEE. The CDR3 has 19 amino acids. Here the CDR3 reads CASSATSVPGQGALTEAFF. In DNA form, the CDR3 reads TGTGCCAGCAGCGCAACCTCCGTCCCGGGACAGGGGGCGCTTACTGAAGCTTTCTTT.

This clone occurred many times. The rearrangement links TRBV7-9 to TRBJ1-2, with D unclear. V gave up 0 bases and J gave up 0 bases, with 11 bases separating them. The CDR3 is 16 residues long. The germline V gene has CDR1 SEHNR and CDR2 FQNEAQ (reference sequence). CDR3 amino acids: CASSLAKAEANYGYTF. DNA of the CDR3: TGTGCCAGCAGCTTAGCTAAGGCAGAAGCTAACTATGGCTACACCTTC.

The CDR3 nucleotides read TGTGCCAGCAGTGAAGAGGGCGGGGCGGTGGGTGGCTACACCTTC. Encoded protein: CASSEEGGAVGGYTF. The chain couples TRBV6-1 to TRBJ1-2; weak D call: TRBD1 (5 bases). Looked up from germline, CDR1 is MNHNS and CDR2 is SASEGT. Trimming took off 1 base at V and 7 bases at J, with 16 bases between the two ends. There are 15 residues in the CDR3.

This rearrangement joins TRBV10-3 to TRBJ2-7; D is unclear. Germline V CDR1 and CDR2: ENHRY, SYGVKD. V was trimmed by 3 bases and J by 4 bases, leaving 10 bases between them. CDR3 size: 13 residues. The CDR3 here is CAISDRSIYEQYF. DNA for the CDR3: TGTGCCATCAGTGACCGGAGTATTTACGAGCAGTACTTC.

CDR3 residues: CASSLTSGGGDTQYF. CDR3 in DNA: TGTGCCAGCAGCCTGACTAGCGGGGGGGGAGATACGCAGTATTTT. The chain links TRBV6-6 to TRBJ2-3; 14 bases are shared with TRBD2. The CDR3 loop spans 15 amino acids. Looked up from germline, CDR1 is MNHNY and CDR2 is SVGAGI (reference sequence). J was trimmed by 5 bases and V by 6 bases; bases with no gene match: 4.

The genes are TRBV10-3 and TRBJ2-7; TRBD1 aligns across 12 bases. The CDR3 length is 14 residues. The ends lost 6 bases at V and 7 bases at J; junction bases unmatched: 7. The germline gives CDR1 ENHRY, CDR2 SYGVKD. DNA for the CDR3: TGTGCCATCAGCCCGGGACAGGGGGCTGGAGAGCAGTACTTC. This gives the protein CAISPGQGAGEQYF.

This chain links TRBV5-4 with TRBJ2-7; TRBD2 agrees at 9 bases. This CDR3 is 16 amino acids long. J was trimmed by 4 bases and V by 4 bases; bases with no gene match: 12. Germline CDR1 reads SGHNT; CDR2 reads YYREEE (reference sequence). This CDR3 reads CASSPIAGEAFYEQYF. CDR3 nucleotides: TGTGCCAGCAGCCCAATAGCGGGGGAGGCTTTTTACGAGCAGTACTTC.

The chain carries TRBV6-6 and TRBJ2-7; unclear D gene. Germline V gene data show CDR1 as MNHNY and CDR2 as SVGAGI (reference sequence). The CDR3 covers 13 residues. The V end was cut by 2 bases, the J end by 1 base, with 6 bases between. The CDR3, as DNA: TGTGCCAGCAGTTACAGTCGATCCTACGAGCAGTACTTC. This translates into CASSYSRSYEQYF.

V usage is TRBV7-9 and J usage is TRBJ1-1; 9 nucleotides line up with TRBD1. Germline V gives CDR1 SEHNR, CDR2 FQNEAQ (reference sequence). J gave up 1 base and V 0 bases, and 3 bases lay outside the gene matches. CDR3 size: 16 residues. The CDR3, as DNA: TGTGCCAGCAGCTTAGCTGGGACAGGGCCGAACACTGAAGCTTTCTTT. This encodes CASSLAGTGPNTEAFF.

V gene TRBV5-4 combines with J gene TRBJ2-7, with 13 bases aligning to TRBD2. Germline V lookup: CDR1 SGHNT, CDR2 YYREEE (reference sequence). Germline trimming cut 4 bases from V and 4 bases from J; bases unmatched to any gene: 8. The CDR3 runs 16 residues. In nucleotides, the CDR3 is TGTGCCAGCAGCCCTGGACTAGCGGGAGCCGGTTACGAGCAGTACTTC. Translated: CASSPGLAGAGYEQYF. The whole variable domain, filled in from reference TRBV5-4 and TRBJ2-7, reads ETGVTQSPTHLIKTRGQQVTLRCSSQSGHNTVSWYQQALGQGPQFIFQYYREEENGRGNFPPRFSGLQFPNYSSELNVNALELDDSALYLCASSPGLAGAGYEQYFGPGTRLTVT.

J is TRBJ2-1 and V is TRBV19, with D unresolved. V lost 0 bases and J lost 4, with 7 bases in between. This CDR3 has 14 amino acids. Germline CDR1 and CDR2: LNHDA and SQIVND (reference sequence). The CDR3 DNA is TGTGCCAGTAGTATAGATACGGATTACAATGAGCAGTTCTTC. This encodes CASSIDTDYNEQFF.